This TCR beta chain was identified during a study of T cell repertoires in cytomegalovirus infection. Overall study results and limits: People with CMV and the relevant HLA were identified by cumulative public TCR beta family frequency.

This clonotype has only a few counts. The antigen remains unidentified. TCRdb re-called the reads with MiXCR, one entry per CDR3 protein. The table has approximately 910,000 distinct CDR3 sequences, approximately 31% seen once. Trimming removed 9 bases from V and 6 bases from J, with 8 bases in between. Germline V gene data show CDR1 as MNHNY and CDR2 as SVGAGI (reference sequence). This CDR3 is built from 10 residues. The source is a human donor in good health (CMV status not recorded). Some clones in this sample may be carry-over from other donors' samples. This chain joins TRBV6-6 and TRBJ1-2; D unclear. The source material was cultured CD8+ T cells from PBMCs, sampled from culture after CMV antigen stimulation. In nucleotides, the CDR3 is TGTGCCAGTGGACGAGATGGCTACACCTTC. It specifies CASGRDGYTF.